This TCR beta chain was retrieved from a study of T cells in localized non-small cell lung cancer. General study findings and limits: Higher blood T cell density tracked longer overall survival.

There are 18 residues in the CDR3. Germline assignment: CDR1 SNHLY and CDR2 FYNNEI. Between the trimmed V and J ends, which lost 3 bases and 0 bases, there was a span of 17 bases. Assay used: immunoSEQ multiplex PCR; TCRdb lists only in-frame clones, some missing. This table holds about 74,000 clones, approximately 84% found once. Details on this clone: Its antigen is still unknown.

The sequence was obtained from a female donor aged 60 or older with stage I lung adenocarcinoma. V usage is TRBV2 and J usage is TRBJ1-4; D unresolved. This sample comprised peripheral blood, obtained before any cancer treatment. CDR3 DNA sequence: TGTGCCAGCAGTGATGCGGCCAGGAGAGAAACAACTAATGAAAAACTGTTTTTT. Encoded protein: CASSDAARRETTNEKLFF.